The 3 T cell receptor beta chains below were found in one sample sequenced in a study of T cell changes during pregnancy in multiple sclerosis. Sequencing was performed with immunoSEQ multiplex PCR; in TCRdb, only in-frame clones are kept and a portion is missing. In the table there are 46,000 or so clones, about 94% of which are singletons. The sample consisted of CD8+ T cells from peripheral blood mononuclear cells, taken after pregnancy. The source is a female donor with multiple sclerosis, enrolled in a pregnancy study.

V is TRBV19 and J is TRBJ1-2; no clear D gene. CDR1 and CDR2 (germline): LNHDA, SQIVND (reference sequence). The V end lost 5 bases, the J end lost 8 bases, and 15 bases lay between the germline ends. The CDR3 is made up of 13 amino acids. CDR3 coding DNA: TGTGCCAGTAGTCCGGGGTTCCGGCTGGGCTACACCTTC. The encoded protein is CASSPGFRLGYTF.

The CDR3 nucleotides are TGTGCCAGCAGCTTAACAGGGCATATTAATGAAAAACTGTTTTTT. Translated, it gives CASSLTGHINEKLFF. This chain connects TRBV7-9 to TRBJ1-4; D possibly corresponds to TRBD1 (6 bases). V lost 2 bases to trimming and J lost 4 bases, with 11 bases between them. Looked up from germline, CDR1 is SEHNR and CDR2 is FQNEAQ (reference sequence). CDR3 length: 15 residues.

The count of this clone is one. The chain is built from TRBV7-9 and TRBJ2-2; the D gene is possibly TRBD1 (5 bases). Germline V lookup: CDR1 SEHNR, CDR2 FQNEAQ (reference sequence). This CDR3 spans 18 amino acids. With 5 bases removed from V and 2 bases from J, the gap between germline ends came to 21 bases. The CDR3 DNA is TGTGCCAGCAGCCCCTTAGCCCAGAACAGGAAAAACACCGGGGAGCTGTTTTTT. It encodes CASSPLAQNRKNTGELFF.